The 7 T cell receptor beta chains given below trace back to one sample, sequenced in a study of early T cells in non-severe SARS-CoV-2 infection. Each CDR3 protein gets one entry after TCRdb re-called the 5' RACE reads with MiXCR. The sample includes 45,000 to 55,000 distinct CDR3 sequences, roughly 11% of them seen just once. The sequenced sample was whole blood. The receptors originated from an adult who was a healthcare worker with PCR-confirmed SARS-CoV-2 infection or an uninfected control (not recorded which).

Ten or more counts support this clonotype. The chain combines TRBV12-5 with TRBJ2-7, with 7 bases fitting TRBD1. The germline V gene has CDR1 LGHNT and CDR2 FRNRAP. CDR3 length: 16 residues. With V trimmed by 0 bases and J by 4 bases, 9 bases remained unmatched. The CDR3 nucleotides are TGTGCTAGTGGTTTGGTAATCGGGACAGCGCCGTACGAGCAGTACTTC. Residues: CASGLVIGTAPYEQYF. The full variable domain, completed using reference TRBV12-5 and TRBJ2-7, is DARVTQTPRHKVTEMGQEVTMRCQPILGHNTVFWYRQTMMQGLELLAYFRNRAPLDDSGMPKDRFSAEMPDATLATLKIQPSEPRDSAVYFCASGLVIGTAPYEQYFGPGTRLTVT.

This rearrangement joins TRBV2 to TRBJ2-1; the D gene is possibly TRBD1 (5 bases). Trimming left V 6 bases short and J 11 bases short, with 14 bases between. The CDR3 spans 12 residues. Germline V CDR1 and CDR2: SNHLY, FYNNEI. Here the CDR3 reads CASRLQDPKQFF. The CDR3 nucleotides are TGTGCCAGCAGGTTACAGGACCCTAAGCAGTTCTTC.

This sequence joins TRBV20-1 and TRBJ1-2, with 7 bases matching TRBD1. Losses at the gene ends were 6 bases for V and 6 bases for J; bases not matched to a gene: 10. Germline V gene lookup returns CDR1 DFQATT and CDR2 SNEGSKA (reference sequence). The CDR3 is 13 amino acids. The CDR3 here is CSALNEGTDGYTF. The CDR3 nucleotides are TGCAGTGCCCTTAACGAGGGGACAGATGGCTACACCTTC.

At least ten counts were recorded for this clonotype. The chain recombines TRBV29-1 with TRBJ2-6; D unresolved. This CDR3 has 13 amino acids. Germline CDR1 is SQVTM and CDR2 is ANQGSEA. The germline V and J ends were trimmed by 3 bases and 6 bases, with 9 bases remaining between them. The CDR3 sequence: CSVEVYEANVLTF. The CDR3 bases are TGCAGCGTTGAGGTGTACGAGGCCAACGTCCTGACTTTC.

V gene TRBV29-1 combines with J gene TRBJ2-1, with TRBD1 identical over 8 bases. Germline V gives CDR1 SQVTM, CDR2 ANQGSEA. J lost 9 bases, V lost 5 bases, and 9 bases had no gene match. The CDR3 extends over 13 amino acids. The CDR3 DNA follows: TGCAGCGTTTTCCAGGGGGCAGGCGGTGAGCAGTTCTTC. Amino acids: CSVFQGAGGEQFF.

V usage is TRBV27 and J usage is TRBJ2-3; 9 bases match TRBD1. The trim removed 3 bases at V and 2 bases at J, leaving 6 bases unmatched. This CDR3 has 16 amino acids. The V gene's germline CDR1 is MNHEY and CDR2 SMNVEV (reference sequence). DNA of the CDR3: TGTGCCAGCAGTTTGAGAGGGACAGGGCTCACAGATACGCAGTATTTT. This codes for CASSLRGTGLTDTQYF.

This clonotype came up many times. The V and J genes are TRBV5-8 and TRBJ1-5; maybe TRBD1 (5 bases). Germline CDR1 reads SGHTS; CDR2 reads YDEGEE. The CDR3 spans 12 residues. V was pared by 7 bases and J by 7 bases, with 12 bases between. In nucleotides, the CDR3 is TGTGCCAGCTCATTCGGGGGGCAGCCCCAGCATTTT. Translation gives CASSFGGQPQHF.